This entry concerns a single T cell receptor (beta chain). Its antigen is not yet known. The record has no base qualities; no much larger clone is one base away. The sample is drawn from a study of PD-1 blockade in mismatch repair-deficient tumors (TCRdb year 2017). About the investigation overall: Between late 2013 and September 2016, roughly 84 consecutive patients with about 12 mismatch repair-deficient cancer types, all previously treated and progressing, were enrolled in the trial. Tumor-associated T cell clones in the peripheral blood of patients responding to PD-1 blockade were tracked using deep sequencing of TCR CDR3 regions. Broader findings and caveats from the paper: Clones residing in the tumor, which were often undetectable in blood before treatment, expanded quickly after pembrolizumab and then contracted, generally before radiologic responses.

Receptors were amplified or captured by the immunoSEQ multiplex PCR assay. Sourced from immuneACCESS, this table was stored by TCRdb with only in-frame sequences that have V and J called. A share of the clones is absent; for the studies checked, an unresolved V gene accounts for under half, and the remainder has no known explanation. Counted in this sample were about 63,000 clones; about nine tenths of them appeared once. The ten largest clones take up approximately 15% of the sample. Reading the germline V gene gives CDR1 SGHVS and CDR2 FQNEAQ. Relative to germline, V is missing 5 bases and J is missing 1 base, with 13 bases of the junction outside any gene match. The CDR3 runs 18 residues from the cysteine to the phenylalanine. CDR3 DNA only is kept here, 54 bases in frame from base 1. Mismatch repair deficiency was established in every enrolled patient by polymerase chain reaction or immunohistochemistry. TCR sequencing was performed for a few patients who responded to pembrolizumab therapy. Pembrolizumab PD-1 blockade was prospectively tested in advanced mismatch repair-deficient cancers, regardless of tissue of origin, in the phase II trial. Peripheral blood T cell samples were serially collected before and at multiple times after PD-1 blockade was started. Blood sampling times were reported as weeks after the first pembrolizumab dose.

The source is an adult with mismatch repair-deficient cancer. Sequenced material: peripheral blood, taken 52 weeks after starting pembrolizumab. In this chain, TRBV7-8 is recombined with TRBJ2-1, with 8 central nucleotides matching TRBD1. The CDR3 reads CASSLYFRRQGSYNEQFF. The nucleotide sequence reads as follows: TGTGCCAGCAGCCTCTACTTTCGGCGACAGGGGTCCTACAATGAGCAGTTCTTC. With the rest looked up from the reference TRBV7-8 and TRBJ2-1 genes rather than sequenced, the full variable domain is GAGVSQSPRYKVAKRGQDVALRCDPISGHVSLFWYQQALGQGPEFLTYFQNEAQLDKSGLPSDRFFAERPEGSVSTLKIQRTQQEDSAVYLCASSLYFRRQGSYNEQFFGPGTRLTVL.